This entry describes one T cell receptor (beta chain). TCRdb's table, derived via immunoSEQ multiplex PCR, lists solely in-frame clones and lacks some. Seen here are under 200,000 clones, roughly 88% observed once, and the top ten hold approximately 2.9%. This entry comes from a study of blood T cell repertoires in COVID-19. The germline V gene encodes CDR1 KGHSH and CDR2 LQKENI. V was pared by 1 base and J by 0 bases, with 10 bases between. The CDR3 is 15 residues long. The sequenced sample consisted of peripheral blood. The rearrangement uses TRBV18 and TRBJ2-7, with D hard to call. This sequence originates from a woman aged 60-75 years with acute or convalescent COVID-19. CDR3 residues: CASSPRQTTSYEQYF. Here the CDR3 DNA reads TGTGCCAGCTCACCACGGCAGACAACCTCCTACGAGCAGTACTTC.